This entry describes one TCR beta chain. Germline lookup yields CDR1 SGHRS and CDR2 YFSETQ. This CDR3 is 17 amino acids long. V was pared by 4 bases and J by 5 bases, with 17 bases of the junction left unmatched. This sample is drawn from a study of cytomegalovirus exposure and HLA in healthy donors. Sequencing used immunoSEQ multiplex PCR; TCRdb keeps in-frame clones, though not all of them. The sample yields 100,000 to 150,000 clones, about 88% seen once. This chain connects TRBV5-1 to TRBJ2-5, with TRBD2 matching 7 bases. What was sequenced was PBMCs. The sequence was collected from a woman aged 18-30 years in good health and CMV-seronegative. The CDR3 sequence: CASSPPFAGAEGETQYF. CDR3 DNA sequence: TGCGCCAGCAGCCCCCCTTTTGCGGGAGCGGAGGGGGAGACCCAGTACTTC.